The clone carrying this T cell receptor beta chain has a single count. In germline, CDR1 is MNHEY, CDR2 SVGAGI. Germline trimming cut 2 bases from V and 7 bases from J; bases unmatched to any gene: 6. This CDR3 spans 14 amino acids. The assay was immunoSEQ multiplex PCR, and TCRdb's table has in-frame clones only and misses some. The sample has approximately 220,000 clones; over 70% are singletons. This entry comes from a study of cytomegalovirus exposure and HLA in healthy donors. The sample was PBMCs. The chain has TRBV6-5 and TRBJ1-2, with TRBD1 identical over 8 bases. The source is a woman in her twenties or thirties in good health and CMV-seropositive. This CDR3 reads CASSYEAQGVGYTF. Here the CDR3 DNA reads TGTGCCAGCAGTTACGAGGCACAGGGGGTTGGCTACACCTTC.